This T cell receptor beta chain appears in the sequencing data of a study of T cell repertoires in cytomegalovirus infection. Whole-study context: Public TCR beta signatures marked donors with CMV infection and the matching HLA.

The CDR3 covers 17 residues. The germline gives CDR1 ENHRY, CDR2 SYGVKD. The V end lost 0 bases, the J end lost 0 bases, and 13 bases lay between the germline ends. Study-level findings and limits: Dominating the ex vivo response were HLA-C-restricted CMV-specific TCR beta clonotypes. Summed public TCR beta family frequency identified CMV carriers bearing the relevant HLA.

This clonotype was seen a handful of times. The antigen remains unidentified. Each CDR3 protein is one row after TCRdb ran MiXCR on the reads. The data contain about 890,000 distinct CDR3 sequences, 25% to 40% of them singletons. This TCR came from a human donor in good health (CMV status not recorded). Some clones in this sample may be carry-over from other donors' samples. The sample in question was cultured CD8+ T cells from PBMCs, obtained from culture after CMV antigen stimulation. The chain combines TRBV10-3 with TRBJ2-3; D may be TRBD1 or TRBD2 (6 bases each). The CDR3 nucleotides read TGTGCCATCAGTGAGTCGTTTAGGGGGACTAGCACAGATACGCAGTATTTT. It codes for CAISESFRGTSTDTQYF.